This TCR beta chain was identified in a study of blood T cell repertoires in COVID-19. The assay was immunoSEQ multiplex PCR, and TCRdb's table has in-frame clones only and misses some. This sample has hundreds of thousands of clones, with 70% to 90% found just once. The TCR sequence derives from a man younger than 45 who had recovered from COVID-19. Sequencing input: PBMCs or T cells enriched from blood (not recorded which).

The DNA for the CDR3 is TGTGCCAGCAGTGTTGTTCCGGGGGCTAACTATGGCTACACCTTC. Translation: CASSVVPGANYGYTF. This rearrangement joins TRBV2 to TRBJ1-2, with D possibly matching TRBD1 (5 bases). This CDR3 has 15 amino acids. Germline CDR1 reads SNHLY; CDR2 reads FYNNEI. The V and J ends lost 4 bases and 0 bases respectively, with 12 bases between them.